The 17 T cell receptor beta chains below were found in one sample sequenced in a study of beta chain features in type 1 diabetes. The study's findings and limits: Among all four CD4+ subsets, Type 1 diabetes patients had TCRB CDR3s that were moderately but significantly shorter.

cDNA synthesis used the whole RNA isolate, giving expressed TCRB sequences. Produced via immunoSEQ multiplex PCR; TCRdb's table is partial and in-frame only. The data contain about 650,000 clones, around 12% of them singletons. No antigen has been identified for these receptors. Sequencing used naive CD4+ T cells from blood. Receptor source: a man aged 25-45 years with type 1 diabetes.

The rearrangement links TRBV28 to TRBJ2-4, with D maybe TRBD1 (6 bases). Trimming removed 4 bases at V and 12 bases at J, with 19 bases between. Germline CDR1 and CDR2: MDHEN and SYDVKM. This CDR3 spans 14 amino acids. The CDR3 coding sequence is TGTGCCAGCAGTTCACCGGGAACAGGGAAACCTCAGTACTTC. Protein: CASSSPGTGKPQYF.

The chain recombines TRBV7-2 with TRBJ2-1, with TRBD2 as a possible D gene (5 bases). Germline CDR1 reads SGHTA; CDR2 reads FQGNSA. V was pared by 5 bases and J by 0 bases, with 11 bases between. This CDR3 spans 15 amino acids. Here the CDR3 DNA reads TGTGCCAGCAGCGTCGGACTGAGCTCCTACAATGAGCAGTTCTTC. Encoded protein: CASSVGLSSYNEQFF.

The chain employs TRBV12-5 and TRBJ2-5, with 7 positions matching TRBD1. This CDR3 comprises 15 residues. CDR1 and CDR2 (germline): LGHNT, FRNRAP. J was trimmed by 2 bases and V by 10 bases; bases with no gene match: 13. This chain's CDR3 is CATTKQAGGQETQYF. As DNA, the CDR3 is TGTGCTACCACAAAACAGGCAGGGGGACAAGAGACCCAGTACTTC.

The chain has TRBV7-2 and TRBJ2-5, with 9 positions matching TRBD1. V lost 4 bases and J lost 4; bases outside the gene matches: 4. The germline gives CDR1 SGHTA, CDR2 FQGNSA. The CDR3 extends over 14 amino acids. CDR3 region: CASSWQTGGETQYF. The CDR3 nucleotides are TGTGCCAGCAGCTGGCAGACAGGGGGAGAGACCCAGTACTTC.

This chain links TRBV9 with TRBJ1-2, with 7 positions matching TRBD1. Trimming at V came to 4 bases and at J to 2 bases, leaving 5 bases not matched to a gene. The CDR3 totals 14 residues. Germline V gene data show CDR1 as SGDLS and CDR2 as YYNGEE. CDR3 residues: CASSPGGTNYGYTF. Written as DNA, the CDR3 is TGTGCCAGCAGCCCAGGGGGGACCAACTATGGCTACACCTTC.

The J gene is TRBJ2-7, the V gene TRBV30; 8 bases are a match to TRBD1. Germline trimming cut 4 bases from V and 9 bases from J; bases unmatched to any gene: 5. This CDR3 is 11 amino acids long. Germline V CDR1 and CDR2: GTSNPN, SVGIG (reference sequence). The CDR3 coding sequence is TGTGCCTGGAAGACAGGGGCCAGGCAGTACTTC. Protein product: CAWKTGARQYF.

The chain carries TRBV28 and TRBJ2-1; the D is unclear. The germline V and J ends were trimmed by 6 bases and 6 bases, with 12 bases remaining between them. CDR1 MDHEN and CDR2 SYDVKM come from the germline V gene. This CDR3 comprises 13 residues. DNA for the CDR3: TGTGCCAGCAGCCCTTCTACTCCCAATGAGCAGTTCTTC. Its translation is CASSPSTPNEQFF.

This clone was observed a handful of times. This sequence joins TRBV28 and TRBJ2-7, with a weak D call TRBD1 (6 bases). This CDR3 comprises 15 residues. V dropped 3 bases and J dropped 4 bases, with 16 bases sitting between them. The V gene's germline CDR1 is MDHEN and CDR2 SYDVKM. CDR3 nucleotide sequence: TGTGCCAGCAGTTTGGTAGAAGGACAGAATTACGAGCAGTACTTC. It translates to CASSLVEGQNYEQYF.

The rearrangement joins TRBV4-3 to TRBJ2-5; D tentatively fits TRBD1 or TRBD2 (5 bases each). With 4 bases removed from V and 3 bases from J, the gap between germline ends came to 12 bases. This CDR3 is 14 amino acids long. The germline gives CDR1 LGHNA, CDR2 YSLEER. The CDR3 nucleotides read TGCGCCAGCAGCCTCGGGGCCGGGGAAGAGACCCAGTACTTC. This gives the protein CASSLGAGEETQYF.

This clone was seen more than once but under ten times. The same CDR3 arises from other DNA sequences in this sample as well. V is TRBV12-5 and J is TRBJ1-5, with unresolved D. V was pared by 3 bases and J by 1 base, with 4 bases between. Looked up from germline, CDR1 is LGHNT and CDR2 is FRNRAP. The length of the CDR3 is 13 residues. The CDR3 region has the DNA TGTGCTAGTGGTTTAGAAAGCAATCAGCCCCAGCATTTT. Translated, it gives CASGLESNQPQHF.

This chain links TRBV6-5 with TRBJ1-3; D unresolved. Germline CDR1 reads MNHEY; CDR2 reads SVGAGI. The CDR3 loop spans 14 amino acids. Trimming shortened V by 2 bases and J by 0 bases, and 5 bases separated the two germline ends. Here the CDR3 reads CASSYDGSGNTIYF. The CDR3 DNA reads TGTGCCAGCAGTTACGATGGCTCTGGAAACACCATATATTTT.

This clone has just a few counts. CDR3 in DNA: TGTGCCAGTAGTACTCAAACGGATTCACCCCTCCACTTT. It codes for CASSTQTDSPLHF. The chain employs TRBV19 and TRBJ1-6, with no clear D. Trimming removed 4 bases from V and 8 bases from J, with 9 bases in between. There are 13 residues in the CDR3. Per the germline V gene, CDR1 is LNHDA and CDR2 is SQIVND (reference sequence).

This chain uses TRBV27 with TRBJ2-6; either TRBD1 or TRBD2 may fit D (5 bases each). Per germline, CDR1 MNHEY and CDR2 SMNVEV (reference sequence). The CDR3 sequence is 18 residues long. V was shortened by 0 bases and J by 0 bases, with 12 bases between the two germline ends. The CDR3, as DNA: TGTGCCAGCAGTTTATCACCGGGACGGATCTCTGGGGCCAACGTCCTGACTTTC. Amino acid sequence: CASSLSPGRISGANVLTF.

In this sample, this clone turned up a few times. An end of the junction differs from the germline gene, which may be a read error. J is TRBJ1-2 and V is TRBV4-3, with D uncertain. Germline V lookup: CDR1 LGHNA, CDR2 YSLEER. The CDR3 extends over 13 amino acids. The DNA of the CDR3 is TGCGCCAGCAGCCCAGGAACTGTCTATGACTACACCTTC. Residues: CASSPGTVYDYTF.

This chain uses TRBV18 with TRBJ2-7; D perhaps matches TRBD1 (5 bases). The CDR3 has 12 amino acids. CDR1 and CDR2 from the germline V gene are KGHSH and LQKENI. V was trimmed by 3 bases and J by 5 bases, leaving 8 bases between them. The CDR3, as DNA: TGTGCCAGCTCACCGCAGGGCGACGAGCAGTACTTC. This gives the protein CASSPQGDEQYF.

This clone was observed a few times. The CDR3 region is CASSFSGDSTDTQYF. The CDR3 region has the DNA TGTGCCAGCAGCTTCAGCGGGGATAGCACAGATACGCAGTATTTT. This chain links TRBV11-2 with TRBJ2-3, with 7 bases lining up with TRBD2. After removal of 3 bases from V and 0 bases from J, the junction contained 3 bases not matched to a gene. The CDR3 runs 15 residues. Germline V gene lookup returns CDR1 SGHAT and CDR2 FQNNGV.

This clone was found a few times. Other nucleotide sequences in the sample specify the same CDR3. This chain connects TRBV18 to TRBJ2-5, with TRBD1 identical over 8 bases. V dropped 3 bases and J dropped 4; count of bases not matched to a gene: 1. The CDR3 totals 13 residues. Germline V gives CDR1 KGHSH, CDR2 LQKENI. The CDR3 sequence: CASSPGQGETQYF. The CDR3 coding sequence is TGTGCCAGCTCACCCGGACAGGGAGAGACCCAGTACTTC.